The 21 T cell receptor beta chains listed next were all sequenced from one sample in a study of shared clonotypes between healthy human individuals. Using immunoSEQ multiplex PCR, the repertoire was profiled, and TCRdb retains in-frame clones only, with some absent. This table holds 2,100,000 or so clones, around 95% found once. The sequencing sample was made of naive CD4+ T cells sorted from blood. Subset meaning: CD45RA+ positively selected. Every receptor here comes from a man in his late teens or twenties in good health.

J is TRBJ2-1 and V is TRBV6-1; TRBD1 or TRBD2 may be the D gene (5 bases each). The V gene lost 3 bases and the J gene lost 1 base, with 10 bases spanning the gap. This CDR3 spans 15 amino acids. Germline V CDR1 and CDR2: MNHNS, SASEGT. CDR3: CASSEGPISYNEQFF. The DNA of the CDR3 is TGTGCCAGCAGTGAGGGACCGATATCCTACAATGAGCAGTTCTTC.

The J gene is TRBJ2-7, the V gene TRBV30, with TRBD2 matching over 7 bases. Germline-derived CDR1 and CDR2 are GTSNPN and SVGIG (reference sequence). With 4 bases clipped from V and 6 bases from J, the junction kept 9 bases outside the gene matches. CDR3 length: 13 amino acids. CDR3 coding DNA: TGTGCCTGGAATCGGGAGGCCCCGGGCGAGCAGTACTTC. As protein: CAWNREAPGEQYF.

V gene TRBV30 combines with J gene TRBJ2-3; the D is unclear. V lost 6 bases to trimming and J lost 4 bases, with 17 bases between them. The CDR3 runs to 14 residues. CDR1 is GTSNPN, CDR2 SVGIG, per germline (reference sequence). The CDR3 nucleotides read TGTGCCTGTTCCAAGGGTACCCCTCCAGATACGCAGTATTTT. Translation gives CACSKGTPPDTQYF.

This chain links TRBV25-1 with TRBJ1-2; 10 positions agree with TRBD1. The CDR3 is made up of 14 amino acids. CDR1 MGHDK and CDR2 SYGVNS come from the germline V gene. The J segment lost 5 bases and the V segment lost 6 bases, leaving 6 bases of the junction unmatched. CDR3 residues: CASSQGQGEYGYTF. DNA for the CDR3: TGTGCCAGCAGCCAAGGACAGGGGGAATATGGCTACACCTTC.

Concerning this clone: The identical CDR3 is also encoded by other nucleotide sequences in the sample. The chain recombines TRBV5-1 with TRBJ2-5; weak D call: TRBD2 (7 bases). This CDR3 contains 14 residues. V gave up 5 bases and J gave up 2 bases, with 13 bases separating them. Germline lookup yields CDR1 SGHRS and CDR2 YFSETQ. This chain's CDR3 is CASSLGGQQETQYF. CDR3 sequence (DNA): TGCGCCAGCAGTCTCGGGGGGCAACAAGAGACCCAGTACTTC.

V usage is TRBV25-1 and J usage is TRBJ1-6, with TRBD1 matching 7 bases. CDR1 is MGHDK, CDR2 SYGVNS, per germline. The CDR3 spans 16 residues. The junction had 11 bases not matched to a gene; V was cut back by 2 bases and J by 10 bases. CDR3 residues: CASSERLQGLGSPLHF. The CDR3 DNA reads TGTGCCAGCAGTGAAAGGTTACAGGGGTTGGGCTCACCCCTCCACTTT.

The V gene is TRBV6-5, the J gene TRBJ1-3, with no clear D. Germline loops: CDR1 MNHEY, CDR2 SVGAGI. The CDR3 consists of 13 residues. Trimming left V 8 bases short and J 2 bases short, with 10 bases between. The CDR3, as DNA: TGTGCCAGCGCGACACCGGCTGGAAACACCATATATTTT. Protein sequence: CASATPAGNTIYF.

The rearrangement joins TRBV6-5 to TRBJ1-6; unclear D gene. V lost 7 bases to trimming and J lost 9 bases, with 13 bases between them. There are 13 residues in the CDR3. Germline-derived CDR1 and CDR2 are MNHEY and SVGAGI. Here the CDR3 reads CASTLSWTSPLHF. The CDR3, as DNA: TGTGCCAGCACGCTGTCGTGGACTTCACCCCTCCACTTT.

This clone was detected once. This chain joins TRBV28 and TRBJ2-7; the D is unclear. V lost 6 bases and J 0 bases, leaving 9 bases between the germline ends. The germline V gene encodes CDR1 MDHEN and CDR2 SYDVKM. The CDR3 length is 13 residues. The chain's CDR3 is CASSERSSYEQYF. The CDR3 coding sequence is TGTGCCAGCAGCGAGAGGAGCTCCTACGAGCAGTACTTC.

V is TRBV6-1 and J is TRBJ1-2; the D is unclear. V gave up 1 base and J gave up 7 bases, with 10 bases separating them. The CDR3 contains 13 residues. CDR1 and CDR2 (germline): MNHNS, SASEGT. The CDR3 bases are TGTGCCAGCAGTGAAGGCGTTTTTATTGGCTACACCTTC. This gives the protein CASSEGVFIGYTF.

Note on this clone: Other nucleotide sequences from this sample produce the same CDR3. This chain connects TRBV27 to TRBJ2-6, with D uncertain. Trimming removed 0 bases from V and 4 bases from J, with 1 base in between. Per the germline V gene, CDR1 is MNHEY and CDR2 is SMNVEV (reference sequence). This CDR3 region has 13 residues. The CDR3 here is CASSLSGANVLTF. The CDR3 coding sequence is TGTGCCAGCAGTTTATCCGGGGCCAACGTCCTGACTTTC.

V gene TRBV11-2 combines with J gene TRBJ2-2; D assignment may be TRBD1 or TRBD2 (5 bases each). V gave up 3 bases and J gave up 3 bases, with 11 bases separating them. The CDR3 sequence is 15 residues long. Germline V gives CDR1 SGHAT, CDR2 FQNNGV. The CDR3 reads CASSLGPGDTGELFF. CDR3 nucleotides: TGTGCCAGCAGCTTGGGGCCCGGGGACACCGGGGAGCTGTTTTTT.

The rearrangement joins TRBV7-9 to TRBJ1-2; D ambiguous. V shed 6 bases and J shed 4 bases, with 24 bases lying between them. From germline, CDR1 is SEHNR and CDR2 FQNEAQ (reference sequence). The CDR3 covers 17 residues. For the CDR3, the DNA is TGTGCCAGCAGGGAATCGAGGTCAGACGATCGGGGCTATGGCTACACCTTC. It is translated as CASRESRSDDRGYGYTF.

This chain connects TRBV27 to TRBJ2-7; no clear D. This CDR3 spans 13 amino acids. Trimming took 6 bases from V and 4 from J, leaving 13 bases between them. The germline V gene encodes CDR1 MNHEY and CDR2 SMNVEV (reference sequence). CDR3 in amino acids: CASSGRVEYEQYF. CDR3 nucleotide sequence: TGTGCCAGCAGCGGTAGGGTGGAATACGAGCAGTACTTC.

The chain links TRBV6-5 to TRBJ2-5; 10 bases fit TRBD2. Germline V CDR1 and CDR2: MNHEY, SVGAGI. This CDR3 is 16 amino acids long. Trimming cost V 1 base and J 5 bases; bases outside gene matches: 7. In DNA, the CDR3 is TGTGCCAGCAGTTACTGGGCTAGCGGGAGCTATGAGACCCAGTACTTC. Protein: CASSYWASGSYETQYF.

The rearrangement joins TRBV27 to TRBJ1-1; TRBD1 might be the D (5 bases). Looked up from germline, CDR1 is MNHEY and CDR2 is SMNVEV (reference sequence). Trimming took 5 bases from V and 2 from J, leaving 15 bases between them. The CDR3 is 15 residues long. The CDR3 loop reads CASSPRGATNTEAFF. The CDR3 coding sequence is TGTGCCAGCAGTCCCCGCGGGGCAACCAACACTGAAGCTTTCTTT.

The chain has TRBV10-3 and TRBJ1-2, with a possible D match to TRBD1 (5 bases). Trimming stripped 2 bases from V and 3 bases from J, with 10 bases between. CDR3 size: 14 residues. Per the germline V gene, CDR1 is ENHRY and CDR2 is SYGVKD. The CDR3, as DNA: TGTGCCATCAGTGAGGAGGGGTTCGACTATGGCTACACCTTC. Encoded protein: CAISEEGFDYGYTF.

The chain carries TRBV5-1 and TRBJ2-1; D is perhaps TRBD2 (6 bases). The CDR3 spans 15 residues. CDR1 is SGHRS and CDR2 is YFSETQ in the germline V gene. The V end lost 0 bases, the J end lost 3 bases, and 10 bases lay between the germline ends. The CDR3 region is CASSLVGGDYNEQFF. The CDR3 DNA follows: TGCGCCAGCAGCTTGGTGGGGGGAGACTACAATGAGCAGTTCTTC.

The chain carries TRBV25-1 and TRBJ2-7; 9 bases are shared with TRBD1. Germline V lookup: CDR1 MGHDK, CDR2 SYGVNS. Trimming at V came to 10 bases and at J to 5 bases, leaving 6 bases not matched to a gene. The CDR3 extends over 12 amino acids. The CDR3 DNA sequence: TGTGCCACGTCCCGGGACAGGGACGAGCAGTACTTC. This encodes CATSRDRDEQYF.

V is TRBV11-2 and J is TRBJ1-6; D not certain. This CDR3 spans 15 amino acids. Per germline, CDR1 SGHAT and CDR2 FQNNGV. Between the trimmed V and J ends, which lost 2 bases and 10 bases, there was a span of 15 bases. The CDR3 nucleotides read TGTGCCAGCAGCTTATCGGATGGAGTTGGGTCACCCCTCCACTTT. Its protein is CASSLSDGVGSPLHF.

This rearrangement joins TRBV7-2 to TRBJ1-5; D is uncertain. V lost 4 bases to trimming and J lost 3 bases, with 10 bases between them. Germline V gives CDR1 SGHTA, CDR2 FQGNSA. The CDR3 has 14 amino acids. The CDR3: CASSSGQFNQPQHF. CDR3 bases: TGTGCCAGCAGCTCCGGGCAGTTCAATCAGCCCCAGCATTTT.